The clone carrying this TCR beta chain showed up just a few times. Its antigen is still unknown. TCRdb fed the RT-PCR reads into MiXCR, producing one record per CDR3 protein. The repertoire includes around 710,000 distinct CDR3 sequences, approximately 15% of them detected once, and 5.5% to 7% sits in the top ten. This sample was included in a study of response to subunit inactivated influenza vaccine. Whole-study findings and limits: Authors suggested seasonal influenza vaccinations each recruit few new T cells.

V shed 6 bases, J shed 0 bases, and the junction held 4 bases outside the gene matches. The CDR3 has 14 residues. The germline V gene has CDR1 LGHNA and CDR2 YNFKEQ. Sequencing used PBMCs from blood, obtained around 15 days before vaccination. The rearrangement links TRBV4-2 to TRBJ2-7; the match to TRBD1 covers 8 bases. This sequence originates from a man between 50 and 59 years old who received an inactivated influenza vaccine. The CDR3: CASSTGGYSYEQYF. The CDR3 DNA sequence: TGTGCCAGCAGTACAGGGGGGTACTCCTACGAGCAGTACTTC.